This is a list of T cell receptor beta chains from one sample in a study of cytomegalovirus exposure and HLA in healthy donors. TCRdb keeps only in-frame clones here, not all; method: immunoSEQ multiplex PCR. Found here are a few hundred thousand clones, about 90% of them singletons; the top ten hold around 0.34%. The sample consisted of PBMCs. These receptors were collected from a woman between 18 and 29 years old in good health and CMV-seronegative. Each CDR3 is given with its conserved first and last residue. The D gene is left open where the match is weak. Not every row has a clone size; where given, it reads once, few, many or a size class.

abundance	d_gene	v_gene	j_gene	CDR3nt	CDR3aa
-	-	TRBV27	TRBJ1-5	TGTGCCAGCAGTTTGACGGAGGGGCAGCCCCAGCATTTT	CASSLTEGQPQHF
-	-	TRBV9	TRBJ1-3	TGTGCCAGCAGCGTAGGCAGGGGAAACACCATATATTTT	CASSVGRGNTIYF
-	TRBD1	TRBV11-3	TRBJ1-4	TGTGCCAGCAGCTTAACAGGGGAATCTGAAAAACTGTTTTTT	CASSLTGESEKLFF
few	TRBD1	TRBV27	TRBJ1-1	TGTGCCAGCAGTCCGGGGACAGCGCAAGAAGCTTTCTTT	CASSPGTAQEAFF
-	-	TRBV6-1	TRBJ1-5	TGTGCCAGCAGTGAAATTGGGGGCGGGCAGCCCCAGCATTTT	CASSEIGGGQPQHF
-	TRBD1	TRBV14	TRBJ2-6	TGTGCCAGCAGCCAGAGGGGGCTTGGGGCCAACGTCCTGACTTTC	CASSQRGLGANVLTF
-	-	TRBV7-2	TRBJ1-1	TGTGCCAGCAGCTTAGCGCGGGGGAGCACTGAAGCTTTCTTT	CASSLARGSTEAFF
-	TRBD1	TRBV19	TRBJ1-5	TGTGCCAGTGCAACAGGGGCCGGATCTTCGAGCAATCAGCCCCAGCATTTT	CASATGAGSSSNQPQHF
few	-	TRBV28	TRBJ1-2	TGTGCCAGCAGCCTATTCTCGATGGACTATGGCTACACCTTC	CASSLFSMDYGYTF
few	-	TRBV11-2	TRBJ1-6	TGTGCCAGCAGCCAGGGTCGTTCACCCCTCCACTTT	CASSQGRSPLHF
-	TRBD2	TRBV10-2	TRBJ2-7	TGCGCCAGCAGTGATCGGGACTATCACTACGAGCAGTACTTC	CASSDRDYHYEQYF
-	-	TRBV29-1	TRBJ1-1	TGCAGCGTTAGACTGTGGAACACTGAAGCTTTCTTT	CSVRLWNTEAFF
-	TRBD1	TRBV4-1	TRBJ2-2	TGCGCCAGCAGCCAAGAGGGGACAGGTTATGGTCCGGGGGGGGAGCTGTTTTTT	CASSQEGTGYGPGGELFF
-	-	TRBV5-4	TRBJ2-2	TGTGCCAGCAGCTTGGCCGGGACGAACACCGGGGAGCTGTTTTTT	CASSLAGTNTGELFF
-	-	TRBV18	TRBJ1-6	TGTGCCAGCTCACCACGGGGGCTTGGTGATTCACCCCTCCACTTT	CASSPRGLGDSPLHF
few	-	TRBV2	TRBJ1-5	TGTGCCAGCAGTGAGTCAGGGGGCAATCAGCCCCAGCATTTT	CASSESGGNQPQHF
once	TRBD2	TRBV14	TRBJ2-1	TGTGCCAGCAGCCCGCCTAGCGGGGGGCCATACAATGAGCAGTTCTTC	CASSPPSGGPYNEQFF
-	TRBD2	TRBV28	TRBJ2-4	TGTGCCAGCAGTTTACTAGCGGGGGAACCCAAAAACATTCAGTACTTC	CASSLLAGEPKNIQYF
-	-	TRBV7-9	TRBJ1-2	TGTGCCAGCAGCAGCGAACTTGGCTATGGCTACACCTTC	CASSSELGYGYTF
-	-	TRBV27	TRBJ1-5	TGTGCCAGCAGTTTTCGACCCGACAGTAGCAATCAGCCCCAGCATTTT	CASSFRPDSSNQPQHF
-	-	TRBV7-9	TRBJ1-2	TGTGCCAGCAGCTTAGAACAGGCGTGGGGCTACACCTTC	CASSLEQAWGYTF
-	TRBD2	TRBV10-3	TRBJ2-1	TGTGCCATGTCCGGGACTAGCGGGGGGGCGTACAATGAGCAGTTCTTC	CAMSGTSGGAYNEQFF
-	TRBD2	TRBV6-5	TRBJ2-1	TGTGCCAGCAGTCTAGCGGGGGGTTACAATGAGCAGTTCTTC	CASSLAGGYNEQFF
-	-	TRBV6-5	TRBJ1-5	TGTGCCAGCAGTTACTCTCAGGTTAGCAATCAGCCCCAGCATTTT	CASSYSQVSNQPQHF
-	-	TRBV11-2	TRBJ1-2	TGTGCCAGCAGCTTAGATCAGTTTGGCTACACCTTC	CASSLDQFGYTF
few	TRBD1	TRBV5-5	TRBJ1-2	TGTGCCAGCAGCTCAACAGGGGACTATGGCTACACCTTC	CASSSTGDYGYTF
-	-	TRBV6-1	TRBJ1-2	TGTGCCAGCAGTGACCCGGACAGATTTTACTATGGCTACACCTTC	CASSDPDRFYYGYTF
-	-	TRBV4-3	TRBJ1-2	TGCGCCAGCAGCCAAGCTGCCTCGTCGGTCTATGGCTACACCTTC	CASSQAASSVYGYTF